Listed here are 28 T cell receptor beta chains from one sample, sequenced in a study of T cell clones after liver transplantation. The table came from immunoSEQ multiplex PCR; TCRdb's copy has only in-frame clones and leaves some out. The sample holds around 60,000 clones, 71% seen once. This specimen consisted of CD4+ T cells from blood, obtained before liver transplant. Source of these receptors: a human donor who received a liver transplant.

This clone occurred once. The CDR3 DNA is TGTGCCAGCAGTCCGACTAGCGGGGACTACAATGAGCAGTTCTTC. Encoded protein: CASSPTSGDYNEQFF. The chain uses TRBV6-6 and TRBJ2-1; 11 nucleotides agree with TRBD2. Germline V CDR1 and CDR2: MNHNY, SVGAGI (reference sequence). The V segment lost 5 bases and the J segment 3 bases; nucleotides outside the gene matches: 3. The length of the CDR3 is 15 residues.

The chain combines TRBV28 with TRBJ2-7, with D perhaps matching TRBD1 (6 bases). The CDR3 loop spans 12 amino acids. Trimming stripped 8 bases from V and 6 bases from J, with 14 bases between. CDR1 and CDR2 (germline): MDHEN, SYDVKM. CDR3 bases: TGTGCCAGCGGCCCACAGGGACGCGAGCAGTACTTC. This sequence encodes CASGPQGREQYF.

The chain combines TRBV7-6 with TRBJ1-6, with unresolved D. CDR1 SGHVS and CDR2 FNYEAQ come from the germline V gene. Trimming left V 2 bases short and J 4 bases short, with 15 bases between. The CDR3 consists of 17 residues. CDR3 region: CASSLWAGGIYNSPLHF. The CDR3 bases are TGTGCCAGCAGCTTATGGGCAGGAGGGATTTATAATTCACCCCTCCACTTT.

The genes are TRBV30 and TRBJ1-5, with a tentative D call TRBD1 (5 bases). The germline V and J ends were trimmed by 3 bases and 5 bases, with 11 bases remaining between them. Germline values: CDR1 GTSNPN, CDR2 SVGIG (reference sequence). The CDR3 has 13 residues. The CDR3 loop is CAWSTGGDQPQHF. As DNA, the CDR3 is TGTGCCTGGAGCACCGGAGGGGATCAGCCCCAGCATTTT.

V usage is TRBV9 and J usage is TRBJ2-1; 8 bases are shared with TRBD1. V trimming: 0 bases; J trimming: 7 bases; junction bases outside the gene matches: 9. This CDR3 contains 16 residues. The germline gives CDR1 SGDLS, CDR2 YYNGEE. For the CDR3, the DNA is TGTGCCAGCAGCGTAGCTGGGACAGGCCCCCTTAATGAGCAGTTCTTC. This sequence encodes CASSVAGTGPLNEQFF.

This clone has only one observation. The rearrangement uses TRBV6-1 and TRBJ1-4; D call uncertain. V gave up 8 bases and J gave up 6 bases, with 16 bases separating them. Germline V gene lookup returns CDR1 MNHNS and CDR2 SASEGT. CDR3 length: 14 amino acids. CDR3 amino acids: CASCSIRVHEKLFF. For the CDR3, the DNA is TGTGCCAGCTGTTCTATCCGGGTACATGAAAAACTGTTTTTT.

The chain links TRBV19 to TRBJ1-2, with 8 bases lining up with TRBD1. Germline V gene data show CDR1 as LNHDA and CDR2 as SQIVND (reference sequence). With 2 bases clipped from V and 1 base from J, the junction kept 3 bases outside the gene matches. The CDR3 runs to 15 residues. CDR3 DNA: TGTGCCAGTAGTATACTCGACAGGGGTAACTATGGCTACACCTTC. Protein product: CASSILDRGNYGYTF.

The chain joins TRBV7-2 to TRBJ2-3; 9 positions agree with TRBD2. The CDR3 totals 15 residues. Germline V gene sequence: CDR1 SGHTA, CDR2 FQGNSA. V lost 5 bases and J lost 6; bases outside the gene matches: 9. The CDR3 nucleotides read TGTGCCAGCAGCCAGGGGGGACTAGCCTCTGATACGCAGTATTTT. This gives the protein CASSQGGLASDTQYF.

The V and J genes are TRBV18 and TRBJ2-7, with 7 nucleotides matching TRBD1. V was pared by 3 bases and J by 5 bases, with 4 bases of the junction left unmatched. CDR3 size: 13 residues. Germline-derived CDR1 and CDR2 are KGHSH and LQKENI. CDR3 bases: TGTGCCAGCTCACCCAGTACAGGGGACGAGCAGTACTTC. This translates into CASSPSTGDEQYF. The full variable domain, with the rest looked up from reference TRBV18 and TRBJ2-7, is NAGVMQNPRHLVRRRGQEARLRCSPMKGHSHVYWYRQLPEEGLKFMVYLQKENIIDESGMPKERFSAEFPKEGPSILRIQQVVRGDSAAYFCASSPSTGDEQYFGPGTRLTVT.

The V gene is TRBV10-3, the J gene TRBJ1-1; tentatively, D is TRBD1 (5 bases). Germline V gene sequence: CDR1 ENHRY, CDR2 SYGVKD. V gave up 8 bases and J gave up 1 base, with 11 bases separating them. This CDR3 spans 13 amino acids. The CDR3 is CAISGGSNTEAFF. The CDR3 DNA follows: TGTGCCATCTCTGGGGGGTCGAACACTGAAGCTTTCTTT.

This clone showed up just once. V is TRBV18 and J is TRBJ2-1; TRBD1 aligns across 8 bases. The CDR3 is 15 residues long. The ends lost 2 bases at V and 6 bases at J; junction bases unmatched: 6. Germline V lookup: CDR1 KGHSH, CDR2 LQKENI. CDR3 in DNA: TGTGCCAGCTCACCAGGAACAGGGGGTCGCAATGAGCAGTTCTTC. Amino acid sequence: CASSPGTGGRNEQFF.

The gene calls are TRBV7-9 and TRBJ1-6, with D maybe TRBD1 (5 bases). Germline V lookup: CDR1 SEHNR, CDR2 FQNEAQ (reference sequence). The V and J ends lost 1 base and 9 bases respectively, with 10 bases between them. CDR3 length: 14 amino acids. The CDR3: CASSLGRDRSPLHF. CDR3 nucleotides: TGTGCCAGCAGCTTAGGCAGGGATCGTTCACCCCTCCACTTT. Together with reference TRBV7-9 and TRBJ1-6, the CDR3 gives the full variable domain: DTGVSQNPRHKITKRGQNVTFRCDPISEHNRLYWYRQTLGQGPEFLTYFQNEAQLEKSRLLSDRFSAERPKGSFSTLEIQRTEQGDSAMYLCASSLGRDRSPLHFGNGTRLTVT.

The V gene is TRBV6-5, the J gene TRBJ2-3; the D gene is possibly TRBD1 (5 bases). Deletions cut 2 bases from V and 6 bases from J, with 9 bases between. Germline values: CDR1 MNHEY, CDR2 SVGAGI. The CDR3 is 13 amino acids. The CDR3 nucleotides read TGTGCCAGCAGTTACACACCAGGGGATACGCAGTATTTT. Protein: CASSYTPGDTQYF.

The rearrangement links TRBV29-1 to TRBJ2-7; D is possibly TRBD2 (6 bases). The CDR3 length is 14 residues. Germline CDR1 reads SQVTM; CDR2 reads ANQGSEA. The ends were cut back, 0 bases at V and 9 bases at J, with 18 bases in the middle. The CDR3 here is CSVEDWRALGGQYF. In DNA, the CDR3 is TGCAGCGTTGAAGACTGGAGGGCATTAGGAGGGCAGTACTTC.

CDR3 sequence reads: CASSVGGGRGQETQYF. CDR3 nucleotide sequence: TGTGCCAGCAGCGTAGGGGGAGGGAGGGGCCAAGAGACCCAGTACTTC. J is TRBJ2-5 and V is TRBV9, with 7 bases that match TRBD2. Germline assignment: CDR1 SGDLS and CDR2 YYNGEE. This CDR3 spans 16 amino acids. J gave up 1 base and V 0 bases, and 6 bases lay outside the gene matches.

The V and J genes are TRBV15 and TRBJ1-1; 7 bases are shared with TRBD1. CDR1 and CDR2 (germline): LNHNV, YYDKDF (reference sequence). CDR3 size: 14 residues. The V and J ends lost 1 base and 2 bases, in that order; junction bases with no gene match: 1. The CDR3 loop reads CATSRGDSNTEAFF. The CDR3, as DNA: TGTGCCACCAGCAGAGGGGACAGCAACACTGAAGCTTTCTTT.

The genes are TRBV11-2 and TRBJ2-7; D unclear. There are 15 residues in the CDR3. Germline values: CDR1 SGHAT, CDR2 FQNNGV. V was pared by 1 base and J by 2 bases, with 12 bases between. This CDR3 is CASSLGVLGTYEQYF. CDR3 nucleotide sequence: TGTGCCAGCAGCTTAGGAGTTCTAGGTACCTACGAGCAGTACTTC.

This clone was seen a few times. The chain employs TRBV6-6 and TRBJ2-2; 7 positions match TRBD1. CDR1 and CDR2 from the germline V gene are MNHNY and SVGAGI (reference sequence). V trimming: 2 bases; J trimming: 5 bases; junction bases outside the gene matches: 8. The CDR3 sequence is 16 residues long. In DNA form, the CDR3 reads TGTGCCAGCAGTTACCTCGAGGGCAGGGGGACCGGGGAGCTGTTTTTT. Translating it yields CASSYLEGRGTGELFF.

This chain links TRBV5-1 with TRBJ2-7, with D perhaps matching TRBD2 (6 bases). Germline CDR1 reads SGHRS; CDR2 reads YFSETQ. V was clipped by 0 bases and J by 2 bases, with 9 bases between them. The CDR3 length is 14 residues. The DNA of the CDR3 is TGCGCCAGCAGCTTGGGACTAGACACCTACGAGCAGTACTTC. Translated, it gives CASSLGLDTYEQYF.

The chain couples TRBV5-6 to TRBJ2-2, with TRBD1 identical over 7 bases. The CDR3 loop spans 18 amino acids. Trimming removed 6 bases from V and 3 bases from J; junction bases left unmatched: 17. CDR1 and CDR2 (germline): SGHDT, YYEEEE. For the CDR3, the DNA is TGTGCCAGCACCCCTACGCACAGGGGAGTGGGCGACACCGGGGAGCTGTTTTTT. It encodes CASTPTHRGVGDTGELFF.

The chain has TRBV15 and TRBJ2-4; 10 bases agree with TRBD1. The ends lost 3 bases at V and 1 base at J; junction bases unmatched: 0. The length of the CDR3 is 15 residues. The V gene's germline CDR1 is LNHNV and CDR2 YYDKDF (reference sequence). The CDR3 DNA reads as TGTGCCACCAGCAGGGGACAGGGGGCCAAAAACATTCAGTACTTC. The encoded protein is CATSRGQGAKNIQYF.

The chain carries TRBV15 and TRBJ2-7; 9 bases are shared with TRBD1. Germline lookup yields CDR1 LNHNV and CDR2 YYDKDF (reference sequence). This CDR3 region has 14 residues. The junction had 2 bases not matched to a gene; V was cut back by 3 bases and J by 2 bases. The CDR3 bases are TGTGCCACCAGCAGGGACAGGGGACCCTACGAGCAGTACTTC. Encoded protein: CATSRDRGPYEQYF.

CDR3 region: CASSFLVLNSPLHF. Written as DNA, the CDR3 is TGTGCCAGCAGTTTTTTAGTGTTGAATTCACCCCTCCACTTT. J is TRBJ1-6 and V is TRBV27; D uncertain. The CDR3 loop spans 14 amino acids. V lost 3 bases to trimming and J lost 7 bases, with 10 bases between them. CDR1 is MNHEY and CDR2 is SMNVEV in the germline V gene (reference sequence).

The genes are TRBV5-1 and TRBJ2-3, with 7 positions matching TRBD2. Unmatched junction bases numbered 6, after V lost 1 base and J lost 4 bases. CDR1 is SGHRS and CDR2 is YFSETQ in the germline V gene. This CDR3 is 15 amino acids long. This chain's CDR3 is CASSLTGGVSDTQYF. The CDR3 bases are TGCGCCAGCAGCTTGACGGGGGGAGTGTCAGATACGCAGTATTTT.

In DNA form, the CDR3 reads TGCGCCAGCAGTGACGCAGGGGCATACGAGCAGTACTTC. Its translation is CASSDAGAYEQYF. The V gene is TRBV10-2, the J gene TRBJ2-7, with D tentatively TRBD1 (6 bases). The CDR3 length is 13 residues. Germline CDR1 WSHSY, CDR2 SAAADI. V was cut by 3 bases and J by 4 bases, with 10 bases left in between.

The rearrangement uses TRBV28 and TRBJ1-3, with a tentative D call TRBD1 (5 bases). Trimming took 6 bases from V and 4 from J, leaving 13 bases between them. In germline, CDR1 is MDHEN, CDR2 SYDVKM. This CDR3 region has 14 residues. CDR3 loop: CASSSSAGGNTIYF. CDR3 bases: TGTGCCAGCAGCTCGTCGGCAGGGGGAAACACCATATATTTT.

The V gene is TRBV6-4, the J gene TRBJ2-4; 8 bases are shared with TRBD1. The CDR3 consists of 18 residues. Losses at the gene ends were 4 bases for V and 9 bases for J; bases not matched to a gene: 20. The germline gives CDR1 MRHNA, CDR2 SNTAGT. The CDR3 loop reads CASSGHTPTGQGEGIQYF. The CDR3 nucleotides are TGTGCCAGCAGTGGCCACACACCCACAGGACAGGGAGAAGGCATTCAGTACTTC.

V and J are TRBV9 and TRBJ2-2, with D unresolved. The CDR3 sequence is 12 residues long. Between the trimmed V and J ends, which lost 4 bases and 5 bases, there was a span of 6 bases. Germline CDR1 SGDLS, CDR2 YYNGEE. The CDR3: CASSPRTGELFF. Here the CDR3 DNA reads TGTGCCAGCAGCCCTAGGACCGGGGAGCTGTTTTTT.